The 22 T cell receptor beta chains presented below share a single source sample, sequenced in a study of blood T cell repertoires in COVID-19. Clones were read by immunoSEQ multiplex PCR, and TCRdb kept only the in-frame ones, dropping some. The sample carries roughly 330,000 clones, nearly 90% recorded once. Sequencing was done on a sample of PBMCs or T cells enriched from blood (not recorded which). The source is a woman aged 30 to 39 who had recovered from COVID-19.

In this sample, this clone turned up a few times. Here the CDR3 DNA reads TGTGCCAGCAGTCGTACACTCGACATTTTTAACAGGGACGGCTCCTATAATTCACCCCTCCACTTT. Its translation is CASSRTLDIFNRDGSYNSPLHF. The chain is built from TRBV6-6 and TRBJ1-6; TRBD1 might be the D (6 bases). The CDR3 loop spans 22 amino acids. Germline V gene sequence: CDR1 MNHNY, CDR2 SVGAGI (reference sequence). The V end was cut by 5 bases, the J end by 0 bases, with 29 bases between.

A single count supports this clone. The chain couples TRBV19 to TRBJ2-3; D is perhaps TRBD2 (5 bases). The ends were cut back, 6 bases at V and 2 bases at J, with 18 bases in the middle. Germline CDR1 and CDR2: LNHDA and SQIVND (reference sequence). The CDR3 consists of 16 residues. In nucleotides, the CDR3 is TGTGCCAGTAGCCCCCCCCCGGGGTGGCACACAGATACGCAGTATTTT. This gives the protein CASSPPPGWHTDTQYF. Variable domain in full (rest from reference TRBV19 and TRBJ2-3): DGGITQSPKYLFRKEGQNVTLSCEQNLNHDAMYWYRQDPGQGLRLIYYSQIVNDFQKGDIAEGYSVSREKKESFPLTVTSAQKNPTAFYLCASSPPPGWHTDTQYFGPGTRLTVL.

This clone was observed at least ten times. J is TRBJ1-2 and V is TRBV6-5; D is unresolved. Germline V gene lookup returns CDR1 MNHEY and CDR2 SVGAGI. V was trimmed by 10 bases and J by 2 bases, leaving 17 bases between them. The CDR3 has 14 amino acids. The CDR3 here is CATKRPTGNYGYTF. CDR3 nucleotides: TGTGCCACCAAAAGGCCGACTGGGAACTATGGCTACACCTTC.

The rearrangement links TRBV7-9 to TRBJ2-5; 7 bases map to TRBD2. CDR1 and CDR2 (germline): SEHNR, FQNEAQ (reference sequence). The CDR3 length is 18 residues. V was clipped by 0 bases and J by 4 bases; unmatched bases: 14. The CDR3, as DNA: TGTGCCAGCAGCTTAGCGGGTGGAAGAGCGGGGTGGGTAGAGACCCAGTACTTC. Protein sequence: CASSLAGGRAGWVETQYF.

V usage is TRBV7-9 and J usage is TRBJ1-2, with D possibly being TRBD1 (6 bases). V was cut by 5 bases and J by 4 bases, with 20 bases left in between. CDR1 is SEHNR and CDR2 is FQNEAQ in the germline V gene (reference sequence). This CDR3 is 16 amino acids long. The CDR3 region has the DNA TGTGCCAGCAGCGCCCCGGGGCGGGGGCGAGGCTATGGCTACACCTTC. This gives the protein CASSAPGRGRGYGYTF.

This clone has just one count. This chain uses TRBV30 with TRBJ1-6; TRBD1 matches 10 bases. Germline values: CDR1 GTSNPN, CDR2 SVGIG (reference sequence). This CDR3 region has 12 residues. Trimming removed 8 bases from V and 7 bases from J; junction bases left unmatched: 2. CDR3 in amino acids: CAGGQGNSPLHF. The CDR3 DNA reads TGTGCCGGGGGACAGGGGAATTCACCCCTCCACTTT.

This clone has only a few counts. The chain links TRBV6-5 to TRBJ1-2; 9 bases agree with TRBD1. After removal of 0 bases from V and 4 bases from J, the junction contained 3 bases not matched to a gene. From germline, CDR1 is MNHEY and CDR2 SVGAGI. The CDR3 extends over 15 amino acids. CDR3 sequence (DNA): TGTGCCAGCAGTTACTCCACAGGGGGCAGCTATGGCTACACCTTC. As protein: CASSYSTGGSYGYTF.

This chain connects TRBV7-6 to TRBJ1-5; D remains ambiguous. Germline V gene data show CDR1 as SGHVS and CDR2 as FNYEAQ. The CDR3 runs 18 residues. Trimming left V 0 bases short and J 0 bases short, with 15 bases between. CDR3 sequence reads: CASSLAPRRLNSNQPQHF. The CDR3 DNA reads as TGTGCCAGCAGCTTAGCGCCAAGGAGGTTAAATAGCAATCAGCCCCAGCATTTT.

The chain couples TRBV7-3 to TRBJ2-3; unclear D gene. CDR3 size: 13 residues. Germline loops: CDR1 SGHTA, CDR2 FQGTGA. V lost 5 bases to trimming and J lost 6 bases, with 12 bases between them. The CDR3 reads CASSPPGADTQYF. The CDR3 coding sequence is TGTGCCAGCAGCCCACCAGGCGCGGATACGCAGTATTTT.

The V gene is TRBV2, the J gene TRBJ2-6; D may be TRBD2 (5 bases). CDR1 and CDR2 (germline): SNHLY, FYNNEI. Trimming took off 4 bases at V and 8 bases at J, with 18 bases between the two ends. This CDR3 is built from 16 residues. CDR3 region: CASSAQTRRGSNVLTF. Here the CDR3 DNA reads TGTGCCAGCAGTGCCCAGACCAGACGGGGATCCAACGTCCTGACTTTC.

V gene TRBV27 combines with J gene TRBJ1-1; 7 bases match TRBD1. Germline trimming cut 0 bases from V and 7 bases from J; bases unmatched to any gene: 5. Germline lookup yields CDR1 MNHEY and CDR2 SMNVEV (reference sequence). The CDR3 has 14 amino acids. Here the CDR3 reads CASSLSQGVGEAFF. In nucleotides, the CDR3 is TGTGCCAGCAGTTTATCGCAGGGGGTGGGTGAAGCTTTCTTT.

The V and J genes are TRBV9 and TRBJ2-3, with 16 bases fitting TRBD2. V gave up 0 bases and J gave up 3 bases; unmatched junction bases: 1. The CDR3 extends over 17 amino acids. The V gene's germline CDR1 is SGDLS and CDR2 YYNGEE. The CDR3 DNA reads TGTGCCAGCAGCGTAGTGGGACTAGCGGGGGGGACAGATACGCAGTATTTT. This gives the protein CASSVVGLAGGTDTQYF.

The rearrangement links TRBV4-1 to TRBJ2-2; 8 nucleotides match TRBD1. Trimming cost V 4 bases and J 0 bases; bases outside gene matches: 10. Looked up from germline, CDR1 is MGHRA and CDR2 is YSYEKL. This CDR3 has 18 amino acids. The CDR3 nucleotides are TGCGCCAGCAGCCGCCACCTTGGGGACAGGACGAACACCGGGGAGCTGTTTTTT. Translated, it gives CASSRHLGDRTNTGELFF.

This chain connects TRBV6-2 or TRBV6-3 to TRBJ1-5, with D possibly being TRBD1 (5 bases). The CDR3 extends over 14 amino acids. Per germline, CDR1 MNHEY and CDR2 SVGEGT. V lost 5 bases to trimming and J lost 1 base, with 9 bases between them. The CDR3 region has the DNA TGTGCCAGCAGTCCAGGGATCAGCAATCAGCCCCAGCATTTT. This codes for CASSPGISNQPQHF.

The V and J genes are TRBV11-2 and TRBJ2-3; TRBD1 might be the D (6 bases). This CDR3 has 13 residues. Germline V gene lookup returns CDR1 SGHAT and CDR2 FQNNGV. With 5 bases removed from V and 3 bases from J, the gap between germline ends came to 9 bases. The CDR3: CASSKTGTDTQYF. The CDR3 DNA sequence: TGTGCCAGCAGCAAAACAGGGACAGATACGCAGTATTTT.

The CDR3 loop reads CASSPPGTSSYNEQFF. CDR3 nucleotide sequence: TGTGCCAGCAGTCCGCCCGGGACTAGTTCCTACAATGAGCAGTTCTTC. V is TRBV27 and J is TRBJ2-1; TRBD2 matches 8 bases. Germline CDR1 and CDR2: MNHEY and SMNVEV (reference sequence). V trimming: 5 bases; J trimming: 1 base; junction bases outside the gene matches: 7. The CDR3 has 16 amino acids.

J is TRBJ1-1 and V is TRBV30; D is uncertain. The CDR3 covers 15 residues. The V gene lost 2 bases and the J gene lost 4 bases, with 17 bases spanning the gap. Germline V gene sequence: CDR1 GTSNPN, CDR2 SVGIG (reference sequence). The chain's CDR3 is CAWSPIGNLGTEAFF. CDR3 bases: TGTGCCTGGAGTCCAATCGGGAATCTGGGCACTGAAGCTTTCTTT.

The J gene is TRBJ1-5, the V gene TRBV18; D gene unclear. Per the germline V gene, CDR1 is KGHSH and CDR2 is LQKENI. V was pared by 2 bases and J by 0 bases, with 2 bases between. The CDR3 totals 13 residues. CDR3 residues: CASSPYSNQPQHF. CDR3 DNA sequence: TGTGCCAGCTCACCATATAGCAATCAGCCCCAGCATTTT.

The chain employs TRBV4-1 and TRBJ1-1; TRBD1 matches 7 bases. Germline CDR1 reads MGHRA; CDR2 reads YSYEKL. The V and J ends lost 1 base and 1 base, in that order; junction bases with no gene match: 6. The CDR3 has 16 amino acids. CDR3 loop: CASSQATTGQNTEAFF. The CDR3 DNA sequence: TGCGCCAGCAGCCAAGCTACGACAGGGCAGAACACTGAAGCTTTCTTT.

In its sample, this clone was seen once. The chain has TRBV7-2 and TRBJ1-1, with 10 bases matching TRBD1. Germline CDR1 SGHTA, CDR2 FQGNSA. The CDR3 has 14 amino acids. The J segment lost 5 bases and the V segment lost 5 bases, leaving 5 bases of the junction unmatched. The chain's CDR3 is CASSPRTGGTEAFF. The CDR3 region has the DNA TGTGCCAGCAGCCCCCGGACAGGGGGGACTGAAGCTTTCTTT.

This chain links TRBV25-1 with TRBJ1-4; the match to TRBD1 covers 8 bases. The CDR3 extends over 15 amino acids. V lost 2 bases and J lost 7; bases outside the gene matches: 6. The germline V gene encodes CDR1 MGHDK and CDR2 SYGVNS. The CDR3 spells CASSEPQGGGEKLFF. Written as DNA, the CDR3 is TGTGCCAGCAGTGAACCACAGGGGGGTGGTGAAAAACTGTTTTTT.

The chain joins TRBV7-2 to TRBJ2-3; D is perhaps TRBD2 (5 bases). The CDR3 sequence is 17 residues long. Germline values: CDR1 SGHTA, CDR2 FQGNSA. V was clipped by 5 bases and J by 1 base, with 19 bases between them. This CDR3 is CASSRNARAVGTDTQYF. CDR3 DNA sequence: TGTGCCAGCAGCCGGAATGCGCGGGCAGTGGGCACAGATACGCAGTATTTT.